This is a list of T cell receptor beta chains from one sample in a study of T cell changes during pregnancy in multiple sclerosis. Profiled with immunoSEQ multiplex PCR; TCRdb holds only in-frame clones, not every one. The profile covers approximately 130,000 clones, with 93% appearing a single time and roughly 6.2% taken by the ten largest. Sequencing used peripheral blood, obtained before pregnancy. The receptor set was obtained from a female donor with multiple sclerosis, enrolled in a pregnancy study. Each CDR3 is given with its conserved first and last residue. D genes are given only for firm matches. Clone sizes are given selectively: once, few, many, or a class where the clone is expanded.

TRBJ1-2	.	TRBV6-1	.	CASSFGRLHYGYTF	TGTGCCAGCAGTTTCGGCAGACTGCACTATGGCTACACCTTC
TRBJ1-3	.	TRBV6-5	.	CASSSTGFSGNTIYF	TGTGCCAGCAGTTCCACAGGGTTCTCTGGAAACACCATATATTTT
TRBJ2-1	.	TRBV11-2	TRBD2	CASRFSGRAGNEQFF	TGTGCCAGCAGATTTAGCGGGAGGGCCGGCAATGAGCAGTTCTTC
TRBJ2-5	.	TRBV10-1	TRBD2	CASSESGNEETQYF	TGCGCCAGCAGTGAAAGCGGGAACGAGGAGACCCAGTACTTC
TRBJ1-1	.	TRBV6-1	TRBD1	CASKKGQGANTEAFF	TGTGCCAGCAAGAAAGGACAGGGCGCGAACACTGAAGCTTTCTTT
TRBJ2-1	.	TRBV9	.	CASSAPSQAEMFF	TGTGCCAGCAGCGCCCCTTCTCAAGCGGAGATGTTCTTC
TRBJ2-3	.	TRBV7-9	TRBD2	CASSPSGGGYTDTQYF	TGTGCCAGCAGCCCCTCCGGCGGGGGGTACACAGATACGCAGTATTTT
TRBJ2-2	.	TRBV7-2	TRBD1	CASSSTGLNTGELFF	TGTGCCAGCAGCTCGACAGGGTTGAACACCGGGGAGCTGTTTTTT
TRBJ2-7	.	TRBV18	TRBD1	CASSPAAGQGAHEQYF	TGTGCCAGCTCACCGGCGGCGGGACAGGGGGCCCACGAGCAGTACTTC
TRBJ2-1	.	TRBV27	.	CASGGRNEQFF	TGTGCCAGCGGCGGCCGCAATGAGCAGTTCTTC
TRBJ1-1	.	TRBV19	.	CASRAGMNTEAFF	TGTGCCAGTAGAGCAGGGATGAACACTGAAGCTTTCTTT
TRBJ2-7	.	TRBV6-1	TRBD2	CASSEAPSGGARDEQYF	TGTGCCAGCAGTGAAGCTCCTAGCGGGGGGGCAAGGGACGAGCAGTACTTC
TRBJ2-7	.	TRBV5-1	.	CASSTGKGSSYEQYF	TGCGCCAGCAGCACGGGTAAAGGGAGCTCCTACGAGCAGTACTTC
TRBJ2-7	.	TRBV6-1	.	CASSAIIHGTSLYEQYF	TGTGCCAGCAGTGCGATCATCCACGGGACTTCTCTCTACGAGCAGTACTTC
TRBJ2-3	.	TRBV4-2	.	CASSQVVTDTQYF	TGTGCCAGCAGCCAAGTAGTAACAGATACGCAGTATTTT
TRBJ2-2	.	TRBV15	.	CATSREDIGITGELFF	TGTGCCACCAGCAGAGAAGATATCGGGATCACCGGGGAGCTGTTTTTT
TRBJ2-3	.	TRBV7-2	.	CASSLESGGGPVDTQYF	TGTGCCAGCAGCTTAGAAAGTGGGGGGGGGCCCGTAGATACGCAGTATTTT
TRBJ2-2	once	TRBV27	.	CATTEGYTGELFF	TGTGCCACCACCGAGGGATACACCGGGGAGCTGTTTTTT
TRBJ2-7	once	TRBV19	TRBD1	CASSAPGQNTYEQYF	TGTGCCAGTAGTGCCCCGGGACAGAACACCTACGAGCAGTACTTC
TRBJ2-3	.	TRBV28	.	CASRASTDTQYF	TGTGCCAGCAGGGCTAGCACAGATACGCAGTATTTT
TRBJ1-5	.	TRBV6-1	.	CASSEGKGLNQPQHF	TGTGCCAGCAGTGAGGGAAAAGGACTCAATCAGCCCCAGCATTTT
TRBJ1-4	.	TRBV5-1	.	CASSLDSTTNEKLFF	TGCGCCAGCAGCTTGGACAGCACAACTAATGAAAAACTGTTTTTT
TRBJ1-3	once	TRBV7-9	.	CASSLFGLDTIYF	TGTGCCAGCAGCTTATTCGGACTGGACACCATATATTTT
TRBJ2-5	.	TRBV27	.	CASSLFAGWETQYF	TGTGCCAGCAGTTTATTTGCGGGCTGGGAGACCCAGTACTTC
TRBJ2-2	once	TRBV30	.	CASGGDTGELFF	TGTGCCTCTGGGGGCGACACCGGGGAGCTGTTTTTT
TRBJ2-1	.	TRBV9	.	CASSVAVLSNEQFF	TGTGCCAGCAGCGTTGCGGTGCTGAGCAATGAGCAGTTCTTC
TRBJ2-7	.	TRBV7-9	TRBD1	CASSPTGVHYEQYF	TGTGCCAGCAGCCCGACAGGGGTCCACTACGAGCAGTACTTC
TRBJ2-2	.	TRBV5-1	TRBD1	CASSRQGGSNTGELFF	TGCGCCAGCAGCAGACAGGGCGGAAGTAACACCGGGGAGCTGTTTTTT
TRBJ2-1	.	TRBV7-2	.	CASDDLSSYNEQFF	TGTGCCAGCGATGACTTGAGCTCCTACAATGAGCAGTTCTTC
TRBJ1-5	.	TRBV28	.	CASIPGGGNQPQHF	TGTGCCAGCATCCCCGGGGGAGGCAATCAGCCCCAGCATTTT
TRBJ1-2	few	TRBV6-6	.	CASTRGGEGGYTF	TGTGCCAGCACTCGGGGGGGGGAAGGAGGCTACACCTTC
TRBJ2-1	.	TRBV4-1	.	CASSQDLREQFF	TGCGCCAGCAGCCAAGATCTCCGTGAGCAGTTCTTC
TRBJ2-4	.	TRBV19	.	CASSIMGIQYF	TGTGCCAGTAGTATAATGGGCATTCAGTACTTC
TRBJ2-3	.	TRBV6-5	TRBD1	CASSQTGFPDTQYF	TGTGCCAGCAGTCAGACAGGGTTCCCCGATACGCAGTATTTT
TRBJ2-1	.	TRBV19	.	CASSVGTSRAYNEQFF	TGTGCCAGTAGTGTCGGGACTTCACGAGCCTACAATGAGCAGTTCTTC
TRBJ1-2	.	TRBV18	.	CASSQMGYTF	TGTGCCAGCTCCCAAATGGGCTACACCTTC
TRBJ2-7	once	TRBV6-1	.	CASSYLWEQYF	TGTGCCAGCAGTTACCTATGGGAGCAGTACTTC
TRBJ2-1	.	TRBV7-9	TRBD2	CASSSGLAGGPDPYNEQFF	TGTGCCAGCAGCTCCGGACTAGCGGGAGGGCCGGATCCCTACAATGAGCAGTTCTTC
TRBJ2-7	.	TRBV5-6	.	CASGRDSYEQYF	TGTGCCAGCGGCAGGGACTCCTACGAGCAGTACTTC
TRBJ2-7	.	TRBV19	TRBD1	CATSTGVDYEQYF	TGTGCCACTAGTACAGGGGTCGACTACGAGCAGTACTTC
TRBJ2-3	.	TRBV9	TRBD2	CASSTAGTRTDTQYF	TGTGCCAGCAGCACCGCAGGGACTAGAACAGATACGCAGTATTTT
TRBJ2-3	.	TRBV5-1	TRBD1	CASSAARQGAGTSTDTQYF	TGCGCCAGCAGCGCGGCGCGACAGGGGGCCGGGACTAGTACAGATACGCAGTATTTT
TRBJ2-7	.	TRBV9	TRBD1	CASSVGGQGGERYEQYF	TGTGCCAGCAGCGTAGGGGGACAGGGAGGGGAAAGGTACGAGCAGTACTTC
TRBJ2-7	.	TRBV9	TRBD2	CASSATSGGYEQYF	TGTGCCAGCAGCGCGACTAGCGGTGGCTACGAGCAGTACTTC
TRBJ2-7	.	TRBV19	TRBD1	CASSISGTGGIEQYF	TGTGCCAGTAGTATCTCCGGGACAGGGGGGATCGAGCAGTACTTC
TRBJ1-2	.	TRBV7-3	.	CASSLHGGYGYTF	TGTGCCAGCAGCTTACATGGAGGCTATGGCTACACCTTC
TRBJ2-2	.	TRBV5-1	TRBD2	CASSLLSGGSNTGELFF	TGCGCCAGCAGCTTACTAAGCGGGGGGTCGAACACCGGGGAGCTGTTTTTT
TRBJ1-1	.	TRBV6-5	.	CASSLGTGAEAFF	TGTGCCAGCAGCCTCGGCACAGGCGCTGAAGCTTTCTTT
TRBJ1-5	.	TRBV6-5	.	CASGYRRDQPQHF	TGTGCCAGCGGCTACAGGAGAGATCAGCCCCAGCATTTT
TRBJ1-5	.	TRBV19	TRBD1	CASSIGQGSNQPQHF	TGTGCCAGTAGTATCGGACAGGGTAGCAATCAGCCCCAGCATTTT